This T cell receptor beta chain comes out of a study of cytotoxic CD8 clonotypes in ibrutinib-treated CLL. Deep sequencing aimed at 1 in 200,000 to 1 in 1 million T cells' resolution. Generated by immunoSEQ multiplex PCR, the TCRdb table keeps only in-frame clones and is missing some. Here the sample spans some 200,000 clones, 60% to 80% being singletons. The sample holds many counts of this clone. The V gene lost 4 bases and the J gene lost 0 bases, with 22 bases spanning the gap. Germline assignment: CDR1 SGHRS and CDR2 YFSETQ. The CDR3 covers 18 residues. Sample: PBMCs, taken after 12 months of ibrutinib treatment. The rearrangement uses TRBV5-1 and TRBJ1-1; a weak D match, TRBD1 (6 bases). The TCR was taken from a human donor with chronic lymphocytic leukemia. For the CDR3, the DNA is TGCGCCAGCAGCCCTGCCTTACTCCGGGACACCATGAACACTGAAGCTTTCTTT. As protein: CASSPALLRDTMNTEAFF.